One sample yielded the 15 T cell receptor beta chains listed below, sequenced in a study of blood T cells in healthy people across ages. The use of a sample-barcoded 5' primer and a J-beta primer mix characterized a second PCR of about 7 to 12 cycles. Via MiXCR, TCRdb re-called the 5' RACE reads, giving one row per CDR3 protein. The data hold about 1.6 million distinct CDR3 sequences, with 34% observed a single time. The specimen sequenced was blood. Receptor source: a woman aged 25 to 45 in good health.

J is TRBJ1-3 and V is TRBV20-1; D unresolved. The germline V gene has CDR1 DFQATT and CDR2 SNEGSKA (reference sequence). Trimming pared 5 bases from V and 1 base from J, leaving 15 bases between. The CDR3 sequence is 15 residues long. CDR3 coding DNA: TGCAGTGCTTCCCCAGCGGGTGGGTCTGGAAACACCATATATTTT. Protein product: CSASPAGGSGNTIYF.

In this sample, this clonotype turned up many times. The chain links TRBV20-1 to TRBJ2-5; D is ambiguous. From germline, CDR1 is DFQATT and CDR2 SNEGSKA (reference sequence). There are 13 residues in the CDR3. Deletions cut 2 bases from V and 2 bases from J, with 9 bases between. CDR3 loop: CSARTPLQETQYF. CDR3 DNA: TGCAGTGCTAGAACCCCATTGCAAGAGACCCAGTACTTC.

Notes on this clonotype: One end of the junction does not line up with germline, which may come from a read error. This chain connects TRBV5-4 to TRBJ2-5, with D perhaps matching TRBD2 (6 bases). The last part of the DNA fits TRBJ2-7 better; the J call may be wrong. Germline V gene data show CDR1 as SGHNT and CDR2 as YYREEE (reference sequence). CDR3 length: 14 residues. This CDR3 reads CAGSLEKGRSEQYF. In DNA form, the CDR3 reads TGTGCCGGCAGCTTGGAGAAGGGGAGGAGCGAGCAGTACTTC.

This clonotype was counted between two and nine times. V usage is TRBV20-1 and J usage is TRBJ2-5; D is unresolved. The germline V gene encodes CDR1 DFQATT and CDR2 SNEGSKA (reference sequence). Trimming removed 5 bases at V and 6 bases at J, with 19 bases between. The CDR3 covers 14 residues. The CDR3 here is CSASESFFGQTQYF. The CDR3 nucleotides read TGCAGTGCTTCCGAAAGCTTCTTCGGGCAGACCCAGTACTTC.

The chain couples TRBV30 to TRBJ2-1; TRBD2 agrees at 13 bases. The CDR3 has 13 residues. The germline V gene has CDR1 GTSNPN and CDR2 SVGIG (reference sequence). V lost 4 bases to trimming and J lost 14 bases; unmatched junction nucleotides: 8. The CDR3 nucleotides are TGTGCCTGGAATGCGGGACTAGCGGGAAGAGAGTTCTTC. Amino acid sequence: CAWNAGLAGREFF.

The CDR3 sequence is CSAREHRDRSYEQYF. The CDR3 nucleotides read TGCAGTGCTAGGGAACATCGGGACAGGTCCTACGAGCAGTACTTC. The chain couples TRBV20-1 to TRBJ2-7; 8 bases fit TRBD1. V lost 3 bases, J lost 1 base, and 8 bases stayed unmatched. Germline V gene lookup returns CDR1 DFQATT and CDR2 SNEGSKA (reference sequence). This CDR3 is 15 amino acids long.

V and J are TRBV2 and TRBJ2-5; D is ambiguous. The CDR3 is 12 amino acids. Germline CDR1 is SNHLY and CDR2 is FYNNEI. The germline V and J ends were trimmed by 6 bases and 5 bases, with 10 bases remaining between them. The CDR3 DNA sequence: TGTGCCAGCAGGGAAAACGCGGAGACCCAGTACTTC. Its protein is CASRENAETQYF.

There are a few counts of this clonotype. The rearrangement links TRBV7-2 to TRBJ2-1, with 10 bases aligning to TRBD2. This CDR3 is 15 amino acids long. Per the germline V gene, CDR1 is SGHTA and CDR2 is FQGNSA. Germline trimming cut 8 bases from V and 6 bases from J; bases unmatched to any gene: 10. The CDR3 nucleotides are TGTGCCAGCCTCCCCCGGAGCGGGGGGGCCAATGAGCAGTTCTTC. Its protein product is CASLPRSGGANEQFF.

The J gene is TRBJ1-1, the V gene TRBV15, with D uncertain. This CDR3 spans 14 amino acids. Looked up from germline, CDR1 is LNHNV and CDR2 is YYDKDF (reference sequence). V lost 1 base and J lost 3, with 9 bases in between. This chain's CDR3 is CATSRGTMDTEAFF. DNA for the CDR3: TGTGCCACCAGCAGAGGGACGATGGACACTGAAGCTTTCTTT. The full variable domain, in which reference TRBV15 and TRBJ1-1 provide the parts outside the CDR3, is DAMVIQNPRYQVTQFGKPVTLSCSQTLNHNVMYWYQQKSSQAPKLLFHYYDKDFNNEADTPDNFQSRRPNTSFCFLDIRSPGLGDTAMYLCATSRGTMDTEAFFGQGTRLTVV.

This rearrangement joins TRBV20-1 to TRBJ2-6; 11 nucleotides match TRBD2. This CDR3 comprises 19 residues. Germline CDR1 and CDR2: DFQATT and SNEGSKA (reference sequence). With 2 bases clipped from V and 0 bases from J, the junction kept 9 bases outside the gene matches. The DNA of the CDR3 is TGCAGTGCTAGACGACAGGGACTAGCGGATAGCTCTGGGGCCAACGTCCTGACTTTC. Its translation: CSARRQGLADSSGANVLTF.

The chain combines TRBV5-1 with TRBJ1-1, with 7 bases that match TRBD1. The CDR3 is 13 residues long. Germline CDR1 reads SGHRS; CDR2 reads YFSETQ. The ends lost 7 bases at V and 7 bases at J; junction bases unmatched: 10. The CDR3 reads CASGEGAEDEAFF. CDR3 sequence (DNA): TGCGCCAGCGGCGAGGGGGCGGAGGATGAAGCTTTCTTT. Based on the CDR3 plus reference TRBV5-1 and TRBJ1-1, the full variable domain is KAGVTQTPRYLIKTRGQQVTLSCSPISGHRSVSWYQQTPGQGLQFLFEYFSETQRNKGNFPGRFSGRQFSNSRSEMNVSTLELGDSALYLCASGEGAEDEAFFGQGTRLTVV.

This clonotype has a count of ten or more. The chain joins TRBV29-1 to TRBJ2-3; 8 bases are a match to TRBD1. The CDR3 extends over 12 amino acids. Trimming removed 3 bases from V and 6 bases from J; junction bases left unmatched: 2. Germline CDR1 reads SQVTM; CDR2 reads ANQGSEA. The CDR3 sequence is CSVDTGGDTQYF. The CDR3 DNA reads TGCAGCGTTGATACAGGGGGGGATACGCAGTATTTT.

The V call is TRBV6-5, the J call TRBJ2-7, with 9 bases lining up with TRBD1. V trimming: 8 bases; J trimming: 3 bases; junction bases outside the gene matches: 8. This CDR3 comprises 14 residues. In germline, CDR1 is MNHEY, CDR2 SVGAGI. The CDR3 nucleotides read TGTGCCAGCGGGCGACAGGGGGTGCACTACGAGCAGTACTTC. Protein sequence: CASGRQGVHYEQYF.

This chain uses TRBV28 with TRBJ2-1; 12 nucleotides match TRBD1. The CDR3 runs 15 residues. V gave up 2 bases and J gave up 7 bases; unmatched junction bases: 3. Germline CDR1 is MDHEN and CDR2 is SYDVKM. CDR3 sequence reads: CASSLGTGGWNEQFF. DNA for the CDR3: TGTGCCAGCAGTTTAGGGACAGGGGGCTGGAATGAGCAGTTCTTC.

The rearrangement joins TRBV21-1 to TRBJ2-7; the tabulated D call, TRBD1, remains unverified against the DNA. The J call is doubtful: the DNA matches TRBJ2-5 better. TRBV21-1 is a recognized pseudogene. This CDR3 contains 17 residues. In nucleotides, the CDR3 is TGTGCCAGCAGCAAAGCCCCTACAGGGAGGAAACTGGAGACCCAGTACTTC. Translated: CASSKAPTGRKLETQYF.